This TCR beta chain was recorded in a study of shared clonotypes between healthy human individuals. Across the whole study: CD4 naive and CD4 memory each took three plates per donor, while CD8 naive took two and CD8 memory one.

For each subset, genomic DNA was distributed in equal portions over several immunoSEQ plates. Data came from immunoSEQ multiplex PCR; TCRdb stores just in-frame clones and leaves some out. The sample contains some 2,100,000 clones, approximately 96% of which appear only once. Looked up from germline, CDR1 is MNHEY and CDR2 is SVGAGI. This CDR3 contains 15 residues. The V and J ends lost 7 bases and 0 bases, in that order; junction bases with no gene match: 4. This clone was seen only once. All donors qualified as healthy HIV-negative adults and had experienced no recent acute infections or vaccinations.

Sequencing used naive CD4+ T cells sorted from blood. The sample's subset: CD45RA+ positively selected. The clonotype originates from a man between 18 and 29 years old in good health. The J gene is TRBJ2-3, the V gene TRBV6-5; the match to TRBD2 covers 10 bases. The CDR3 here is CASNLLAGSTDTQYF. The CDR3, as DNA: TGTGCCAGCAACCTACTAGCGGGGAGCACAGATACGCAGTATTTT.